The 27 T cell receptor beta chains in this list originate from one sample, sequenced in a study of Ad26.COV2.S vaccination and SARS-CoV-2 variants. Treatment given: about 20 received Ad26.COV2.S at low or high dose, single or two shots; a few received placebo; per-sample allocation not given. Samples were taken on day 63 after the first vaccine or placebo injection. Sequenced by immunoSEQ multiplex PCR; TCRdb stores in-frame clones only, minus some. The sample consists of 250,000 or so clones, about 83% of them appearing once. This specimen consisted of peripheral blood, obtained in a trial of Ad26.COV2.S vaccine versus placebo. The receptors come from a person between 18 and 59 years old who received the Ad26.COV2.S COVID-19 vaccine or a placebo.

In DNA, the CDR3 is TGTGCCACCAGTGAGACGCGGGCCGGGACAGATACGCAGTATTTT. Its translation is CATSETRAGTDTQYF. The V gene is TRBV24-1, the J gene TRBJ2-3, with D possibly TRBD2 on 5 matching bases. V was trimmed by 4 bases and J by 3 bases, leaving 13 bases between them. Germline CDR1 is KGHDR and CDR2 is SFDVKD. The CDR3 is 15 residues long.

The chain is built from TRBV30 and TRBJ2-1, with a possible D match to TRBD2 (6 bases). With 4 bases removed from V and 3 bases from J, the gap between germline ends came to 13 bases. The CDR3 has 14 amino acids. The V gene's germline CDR1 is GTSNPN and CDR2 SVGIG (reference sequence). CDR3 sequence (DNA): TGTGCCTGGAATACACTAGCCAGCTACAATGAGCAGTTCTTC. It specifies CAWNTLASYNEQFF.

Worth noting for this clone: The junction and the germline gene differ at one end; a read error may be behind it. The V gene is TRBV10-3, the J gene TRBJ1-5; a possible D gene is TRBD1 (6 bases). The CDR3 is 15 residues long. Germline V CDR1 and CDR2: ENHRY, SYGVKD. CDR3 sequence (DNA): TGTGCCATCAGTTTGGGGGGCCCTAAAAATCAGCCTCAGCATTTT. Translating it yields CAISLGGPKNQPQHF.

This chain links TRBV6-5 with TRBJ1-4; possibly TRBD1 for D (6 bases). The CDR3 contains 14 residues. The V gene's germline CDR1 is MNHEY and CDR2 SVGAGI. Trimming took 10 bases from V and 8 from J, leaving 20 bases between them. The DNA for the CDR3 is TGTGCCACCGAGGGGCAGGGGCGAGGGGAAAAACTGTTTTTT. Protein: CATEGQGRGEKLFF.

The chain carries TRBV27 and TRBJ1-5, with D perhaps matching TRBD1 (6 bases). The CDR3 runs 16 residues. V lost 1 base, J lost 6 bases, and 16 bases lay in between. Germline assignment: CDR1 MNHEY and CDR2 SMNVEV (reference sequence). CDR3 amino acids: CASSLLSRGVSQPQHF. The CDR3 DNA sequence: TGTGCCAGCAGTTTATTATCCAGGGGTGTCAGTCAGCCCCAGCATTTT.

V usage is TRBV30 and J usage is TRBJ1-1; TRBD1 might be the D (6 bases). The CDR3 extends over 12 amino acids. CDR1 and CDR2 (germline): GTSNPN, SVGIG (reference sequence). DNA of the CDR3: TGTGCTTCAAAACGGGGGCGGGCTGAAGCTTTCTTT. Protein product: CASKRGRAEAFF.

This rearrangement joins TRBV10-1 to TRBJ2-5, with D unclear. The CDR3 extends over 12 amino acids. Trimming took 6 bases from V and 3 from J, leaving 8 bases between them. Germline-derived CDR1 and CDR2 are WNHNN and SYGVQD (reference sequence). The CDR3 DNA sequence: TGCGCCAGCAGGCGACTTGAAGAGACCCAGTACTTC. As protein: CASRRLEETQYF.

This rearrangement joins TRBV25-1 to TRBJ1-2, with D unresolved. Germline CDR1 MGHDK, CDR2 SYGVNS. V was cut by 8 bases and J by 4 bases, with 14 bases left in between. The CDR3 extends over 13 amino acids. The CDR3 DNA follows: TGTGCCAGCTCCCTTGGGTTGGGCTATGGCTACACCTTC. Its protein is CASSLGLGYGYTF.

The chain recombines TRBV9 with TRBJ2-5; 8 nucleotides line up with TRBD1. From germline, CDR1 is SGDLS and CDR2 YYNGEE. With V trimmed by 2 bases and J by 2 bases, 5 bases remained unmatched. The CDR3 has 15 residues. The CDR3 spells CASSVAGGRQETQYF. CDR3 coding DNA: TGTGCCAGCAGCGTGGCAGGGGGCCGGCAAGAGACCCAGTACTTC.

This clone was picked up one time. J is TRBJ2-1 and V is TRBV27; weak D call: TRBD1 (6 bases). The CDR3 spans 15 residues. The germline V and J ends were trimmed by 6 bases and 0 bases, with 12 bases remaining between them. The germline V gene encodes CDR1 MNHEY and CDR2 SMNVEV (reference sequence). The CDR3 DNA reads as TGTGCCAGCAGACAGGGAAGCGGCTCCTACAATGAGCAGTTCTTC. Translation gives CASRQGSGSYNEQFF.

This clone was seen once. This chain joins TRBV2 and TRBJ2-3; perhaps D is TRBD1 or TRBD2 (5 bases each). The CDR3 is made up of 12 amino acids. CDR1 and CDR2 (germline): SNHLY, FYNNEI. V was pared by 6 bases and J by 4 bases, with 8 bases between. The CDR3 loop reads CASRGEPDTQYF. CDR3 bases: TGTGCCAGCAGGGGGGAGCCAGATACGCAGTATTTT. Combining the CDR3 with reference TRBV2 and TRBJ2-3 gives the whole variable domain EPEVTQTPSHQVTQMGQEVILRCVPISNHLYFYWYRQILGQKVEFLVSFYNNEISEKSEIFDDQFSVERPDGSNFTLKIRSTKLEDSAMYFCASRGEPDTQYFGPGTRLTVL.

The V and J genes are TRBV7-2 and TRBJ2-7, with 10 bases fitting TRBD2. The CDR3 covers 14 residues. V shed 4 bases, J shed 4 bases, and the junction held 4 bases outside the gene matches. Germline V lookup: CDR1 SGHTA, CDR2 FQGNSA. The CDR3 sequence: CASSSTSGPYEQYV. CDR3 nucleotide sequence: TGTGCCAGCAGCTCGACTAGCGGGCCTTACGAGCAGTACGTC.

A single count supports this clone. This sample also contains other DNA sequences that code for the same CDR3. This sequence joins TRBV7-9 and TRBJ1-5; 8 positions agree with TRBD1. Trimming cost V 2 bases and J 7 bases; bases outside gene matches: 13. Germline-derived CDR1 and CDR2 are SEHNR and FQNEAQ (reference sequence). The CDR3 is 17 amino acids. For the CDR3, the DNA is TGTGCCAGCAGCTTAATCAAGGGGCAGGGGGCCGAACAGCCCCAGCATTTT. Its protein is CASSLIKGQGAEQPQHF. Full variable domain (remainder filled in from reference TRBV7-9 and TRBJ1-5): DTGVSQNPRHKITKRGQNVTFRCDPISEHNRLYWYRQTLGQGPEFLTYFQNEAQLEKSRLLSDRFSAERPKGSFSTLEIQRTEQGDSAMYLCASSLIKGQGAEQPQHFGDGTRLSIL.

V is TRBV19 and J is TRBJ1-5; 10 positions match TRBD1. CDR3 length: 15 residues. With 5 bases clipped from V and 6 bases from J, the junction kept 7 bases outside the gene matches. Germline values: CDR1 LNHDA, CDR2 SQIVND (reference sequence). This CDR3 reads CASSSRDRGSQPQHF. The DNA for the CDR3 is TGTGCCAGTAGTTCCCGGGACAGGGGAAGTCAGCCCCAGCATTTT.

The chain employs TRBV19 and TRBJ1-5; the D is unclear. The CDR3 has 13 amino acids. V lost 6 bases and J 7 bases, leaving 13 bases between the germline ends. Germline CDR1 LNHDA, CDR2 SQIVND (reference sequence). This CDR3 reads CASSSYTKQPQHF. The CDR3 DNA sequence: TGTGCCAGTAGCTCATACACGAAACAGCCCCAGCATTTT.

V and J are TRBV4-2 and TRBJ1-1; no clear D. Trimming took 5 bases from V and 3 from J, leaving 19 bases between them. The CDR3 consists of 16 residues. Germline CDR1 and CDR2: LGHNA and YNFKEQ. In nucleotides, the CDR3 is TGTGCCAGCAGCACCTCCGACTTCGGACTGGACACTGAAGCTTTCTTT. Its translation is CASSTSDFGLDTEAFF.

The chain combines TRBV6-2 or TRBV6-3 with TRBJ2-3; 13 bases line up with TRBD2. This CDR3 spans 16 amino acids. Germline CDR1 MNHEY, CDR2 SVGEGT. With 4 bases clipped from V and 5 bases from J, the junction kept 6 bases outside the gene matches. The CDR3 nucleotides read TGTGCCAGCAGTTCGACGGGACTAGCGGGACTAGATACGCAGTATTTT. Translation: CASSSTGLAGLDTQYF.

The rearrangement links TRBV13 to TRBJ2-7; maybe TRBD1 (6 bases). There are 15 residues in the CDR3. Trimming cost V 4 bases and J 3 bases, with 16 bases left between them. CDR1 is PRHDT, CDR2 FYEKMQ, per germline (reference sequence). The CDR3 sequence is CASSSTGSGSYEQYF. Here the CDR3 DNA reads TGTGCCAGCAGCTCCACAGGGAGTGGAAGCTACGAGCAGTACTTC.

The chain uses TRBV4-3 and TRBJ2-3; possibly TRBD1 for D (5 bases). CDR3 length equals 16 residues. CDR1 is LGHNA, CDR2 YSLEER, per germline. V shed 0 bases and J shed 1 base, with 11 bases lying between them. The CDR3 DNA reads TGCGCCAGCAGCCAAGATGGAGTCAGGGGCACAGATACGCAGTATTTT. Protein: CASSQDGVRGTDTQYF.

The genes are TRBV4-2 and TRBJ2-7; 8 positions match TRBD2. Looked up from germline, CDR1 is LGHNA and CDR2 is YNFKEQ. The V and J ends lost 0 bases and 2 bases, in that order; junction bases with no gene match: 9. The CDR3 length is 17 residues. The CDR3 sequence is CASSQEASPGLAYEQYF. Here the CDR3 DNA reads TGTGCCAGCAGCCAAGAAGCGTCACCGGGACTAGCCTACGAGCAGTACTTC.

This chain connects TRBV5-1 to TRBJ1-2; 8 positions agree with TRBD1. The V gene end was trimmed by 6 bases and the J gene end by 3 bases; junction bases not matched to a gene: 13. CDR3 size: 16 residues. Germline values: CDR1 SGHRS, CDR2 YFSETQ. DNA for the CDR3: TGCGCCAGCACCTCGGTTGGACAGGGAGCTGACTATGGCTACACCTTC. It encodes CASTSVGQGADYGYTF.

This clone has a single count. The chain is built from TRBV29-1 and TRBJ2-5, with D maybe TRBD2 (9 bases). Germline values: CDR1 SQVTM, CDR2 ANQGSEA. This CDR3 contains 14 residues. Trimming took off 4 bases at V and 4 bases at J, with 16 bases between the two ends. CDR3 bases: TGCAGCGTTGCGGCTAGCGGGACAGGAGAGACCCAGTACTTC. Translation: CSVAASGTGETQYF.

V gene TRBV6-5 combines with J gene TRBJ1-1; the D gene is possibly TRBD1 (6 bases). V was trimmed by 10 bases and J by 0 bases, leaving 15 bases between them. The CDR3 loop spans 14 amino acids. CDR1 and CDR2 from the germline V gene are MNHEY and SVGAGI. DNA for the CDR3: TGTGCCATCCTGCAGGGGTTCCTGAACACTGAAGCTTTCTTT. Translation gives CAILQGFLNTEAFF.

This rearrangement joins TRBV6-5 to TRBJ1-2, with D perhaps TRBD1 (6 bases). Per germline, CDR1 MNHEY and CDR2 SVGAGI. The CDR3 sequence is 14 residues long. The V gene lost 5 bases and the J gene lost 1 base, with 11 bases spanning the gap. The CDR3 nucleotides are TGTGCCAGCAGTAAGGGACACCTTAACTATGGCTACACCTTC. This translates into CASSKGHLNYGYTF.

This clone occurred a few times. The chain is built from TRBV6-5 and TRBJ1-5, with unresolved D. Germline-derived CDR1 and CDR2 are MNHEY and SVGAGI. The V and J ends lost 8 bases and 4 bases respectively, with 9 bases between them. The CDR3 consists of 12 residues. The CDR3 coding sequence is TGTGCCAGCCATTCCCTAAATCAGCCCCAGCATTTT. It is translated as CASHSLNQPQHF.

This rearrangement joins TRBV5-5 to TRBJ2-7; 7 positions agree with TRBD1. V shed 6 bases and J 0 bases; nucleotides not matched to a gene: 6. This CDR3 spans 14 amino acids. From germline, CDR1 is SGHKS and CDR2 YYEKEE (reference sequence). CDR3 in amino acids: CASKRGPSSYEQYV. The CDR3, as DNA: TGTGCCAGCAAAAGGGGGCCGAGCTCCTACGAGCAGTACGTC.

This sequence joins TRBV19 and TRBJ1-3, with D possibly matching TRBD1 (5 bases). Trimming stripped 5 bases from V and 1 base from J, with 9 bases between. CDR1 LNHDA and CDR2 SQIVND come from the germline V gene (reference sequence). The CDR3 loop spans 14 amino acids. The CDR3 DNA reads TGTGCCAGTAGTGTCCAGGGTTCTGGAAACACCATATATTTT. Translating it yields CASSVQGSGNTIYF.